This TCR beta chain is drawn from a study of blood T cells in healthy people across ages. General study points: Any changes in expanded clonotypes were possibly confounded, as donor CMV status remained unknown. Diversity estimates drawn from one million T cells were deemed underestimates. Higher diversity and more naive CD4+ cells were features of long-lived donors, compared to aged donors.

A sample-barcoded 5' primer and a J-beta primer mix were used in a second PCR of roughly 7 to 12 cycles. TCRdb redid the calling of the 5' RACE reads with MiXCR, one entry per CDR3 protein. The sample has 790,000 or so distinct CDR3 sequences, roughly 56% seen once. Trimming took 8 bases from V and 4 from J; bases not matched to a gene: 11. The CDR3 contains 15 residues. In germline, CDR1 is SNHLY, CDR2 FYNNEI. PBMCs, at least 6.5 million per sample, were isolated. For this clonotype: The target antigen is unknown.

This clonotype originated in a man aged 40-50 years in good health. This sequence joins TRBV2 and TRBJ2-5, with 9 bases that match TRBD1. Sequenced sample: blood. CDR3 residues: CASGPGTGWSETQYF. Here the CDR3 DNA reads TGTGCCAGCGGGCCCGGGACAGGGTGGTCAGAGACCCAGTACTTC.